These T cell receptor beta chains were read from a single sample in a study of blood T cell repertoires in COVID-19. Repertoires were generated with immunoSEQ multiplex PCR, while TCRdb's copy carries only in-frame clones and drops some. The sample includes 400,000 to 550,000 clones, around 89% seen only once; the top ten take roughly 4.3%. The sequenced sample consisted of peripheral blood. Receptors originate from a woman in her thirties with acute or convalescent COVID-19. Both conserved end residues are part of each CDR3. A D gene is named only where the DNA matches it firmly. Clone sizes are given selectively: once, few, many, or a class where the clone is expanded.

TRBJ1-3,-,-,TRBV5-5,CASSRGLSNSGNTIYF,TGTGCCAGCAGCCGGGGGTTATCAAACTCTGGAAACACCATATATTTT
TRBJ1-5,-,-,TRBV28,CASSGQTGWNQPQHF,TGTGCCAGCAGTGGCCAAACAGGGTGGAATCAGCCCCAGCATTTT
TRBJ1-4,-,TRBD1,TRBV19,CASHYRGSNEKLFF,TGTGCCAGTCATTACAGGGGGTCAAATGAAAAACTGTTTTTT
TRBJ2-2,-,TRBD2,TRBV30,CAWSGLAGAFTGELFF,TGTGCCTGGAGTGGACTAGCGGGGGCTTTCACCGGGGAGCTGTTTTTT
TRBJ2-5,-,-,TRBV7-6,CASSLLPGLKETQYF,TGTGCCAGCAGCTTATTGCCCGGTCTTAAAGAGACCCAGTACTTC
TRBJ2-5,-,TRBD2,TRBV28,CASSSTVRAGPKETQYF,TGTGCCAGCAGTTCCACCGTGAGAGCGGGGCCGAAGGAGACCCAGTACTTC
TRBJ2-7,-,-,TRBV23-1,CASENTRGDYEQYF,TGCGCCAGCGAAAATACCCGAGGAGACTACGAGCAGTACTTC
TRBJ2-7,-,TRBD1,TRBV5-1,CASRPGGPKGEQYF,TGCGCCAGCAGACCAGGGGGCCCGAAGGGGGAGCAGTACTTC
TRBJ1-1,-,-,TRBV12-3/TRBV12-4,CASTSRVVSEAFF,TGTGCCAGCACCTCCCGAGTTGTTTCTGAAGCTTTCTTT
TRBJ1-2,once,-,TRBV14,CASSQDSAAYYGYTF,TGTGCCAGCAGCCAAGACTCGGCGGCCTACTATGGCTACACCTTC
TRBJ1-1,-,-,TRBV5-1,CASSKRGTGSGNTEAFF,TGCGCCAGCAGCAAGAGGGGGACGGGTAGTGGGAACACTGAAGCTTTCTTT
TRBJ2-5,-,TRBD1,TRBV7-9,CASSKQGFTETQYF,TGTGCCAGCAGCAAACAGGGGTTCACAGAGACCCAGTACTTC
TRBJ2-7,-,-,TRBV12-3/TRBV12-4,CASSFSTYEQYF,TGTGCCAGCAGTTTTAGTACCTACGAGCAGTACTTC
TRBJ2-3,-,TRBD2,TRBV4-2,CASSQLPYLAGGRDTQYF,TGTGCCAGCAGCCAACTCCCTTACCTAGCGGGGGGGCGAGATACGCAGTATTTT
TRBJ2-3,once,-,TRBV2,CATRSGQTDTDTQYF,TGTGCCACCCGATCAGGACAGACAGACACAGATACGCAGTATTTT
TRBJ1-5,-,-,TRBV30,CAWRTGSNQPQHF,TGTGCCTGGAGAACCGGGTCCAATCAGCCCCAGCATTTT
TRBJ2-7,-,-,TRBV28,CASYSGYEQYF,TGTGCCAGCTACAGTGGCTACGAGCAGTACTTC
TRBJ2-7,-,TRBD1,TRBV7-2,CASSRTTGVYEQYF,TGTGCCAGCAGCCGCACGACAGGGGTTTACGAGCAGTACTTC
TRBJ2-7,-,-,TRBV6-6,CASTDVPSGSYEQYF,TGTGCCAGCACCGACGTTCCATCAGGCTCCTACGAGCAGTACTTC
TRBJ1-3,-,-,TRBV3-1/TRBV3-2,CASEDRSGNTIYF,TGTGCCAGCGAGGACAGATCCGGAAACACCATATATTTT
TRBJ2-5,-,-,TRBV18,CASSPPSVGETQYF,TGTGCCAGCTCACCTCCGAGTGTCGGAGAGACCCAGTACTTC
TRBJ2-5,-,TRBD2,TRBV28,CASRLLRGVQETQYF,TGTGCCAGCAGGTTGTTGCGGGGGGTCCAAGAGACCCAGTACTTC
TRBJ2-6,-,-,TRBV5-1,CASSLEQAGANVLTF,TGCGCCAGCAGCTTGGAGCAGGCCGGGGCCAACGTCCTGACTTTC
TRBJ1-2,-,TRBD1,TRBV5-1,CASSPELTGVNYGYTF,TGCGCCAGCAGCCCCGAACTGACAGGGGTGAACTATGGCTACACCTTC
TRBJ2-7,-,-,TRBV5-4,CASSLQGGFSYEQYF,TGTGCCAGCAGCTTGCAGGGAGGCTTCTCCTACGAGCAGTACTTC
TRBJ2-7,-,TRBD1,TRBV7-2,CASSLGGQVITYEQYF,TGTGCCAGCAGCTTAGGGGGACAGGTGATAACCTACGAGCAGTACTTC
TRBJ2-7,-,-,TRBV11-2,CASSASYEQYF,TGTGCCAGCAGCGCGTCCTACGAGCAGTACTTC
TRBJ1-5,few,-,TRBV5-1,CASSPRGGEEPQHF,TGCGCCAGCAGCCCGAGGGGGGGGGAAGAGCCCCAGCATTTT